These 7 T cell receptor beta chains were all obtained from the same sample, sequenced in a study of shared clonotypes between healthy human individuals. The protocol was immunoSEQ multiplex PCR, while the TCRdb copy is restricted to in-frame clones and leaves out a portion. The sample has some 2,500,000 clones, 80% to 95% seen once; the top ten hold about 0.41%. Sequenced sample: naive CD4+ T cells from PBMCs. Subset indicated: CD45RA+ positively selected. Source of these receptors: a man between 18 and 29 years old in good health. Some clones in this sample may be carry-over from other donors' samples.

The chain joins TRBV28 to TRBJ2-2; 8 nucleotides line up with TRBD2. Per germline, CDR1 MDHEN and CDR2 SYDVKM. This CDR3 is built from 16 residues. The V segment lost 6 bases and the J segment 1 base; nucleotides outside the gene matches: 7. CDR3 loop: CASSGGVLLNTGELFF. CDR3 nucleotides: TGTGCCAGCAGCGGGGGGGTCCTACTGAACACCGGGGAGCTGTTTTTT.

This chain's CDR3 is CASSLQGAPEQYF. CDR3 DNA sequence: TGTGCCAGCAGCTTGCAGGGGGCCCCCGAGCAGTACTTC. The genes are TRBV5-4 and TRBJ2-7; 8 bases are a match to TRBD1. This CDR3 region has 13 residues. The V and J ends lost 1 base and 6 bases, in that order; junction bases with no gene match: 3. Germline V gene data show CDR1 as SGHNT and CDR2 as YYREEE (reference sequence).

This chain links TRBV19 with TRBJ2-7, with D unclear. V lost 3 bases, J lost 2 bases, and 11 bases lay in between. Germline V gene data show CDR1 as LNHDA and CDR2 as SQIVND (reference sequence). CDR3 length: 14 residues. Here the CDR3 reads CASSIMDGTYEQYF. The CDR3 nucleotides are TGTGCCAGTAGTATTATGGATGGGACCTACGAGCAGTACTTC.

The chain combines TRBV6-5 with TRBJ2-7, with D hard to call. The V gene lost 6 bases and the J gene lost 3 bases, with 15 bases spanning the gap. The CDR3 extends over 14 amino acids. In germline, CDR1 is MNHEY, CDR2 SVGAGI. The CDR3 here is CASRQISQNYEQYF. As DNA, the CDR3 is TGTGCCAGCAGGCAAATCTCCCAAAACTACGAGCAGTACTTC.

This chain joins TRBV18 and TRBJ2-3; D may be TRBD2 (5 bases). Per the germline V gene, CDR1 is KGHSH and CDR2 is LQKENI. The V gene lost 1 base and the J gene lost 5 bases, with 13 bases spanning the gap. This CDR3 has 15 amino acids. CDR3 region: CASSPLRTPVDTQYF. In DNA form, the CDR3 reads TGTGCCAGCTCACCACTGCGGACTCCGGTAGATACGCAGTATTTT.

The V call is TRBV5-1, the J call TRBJ2-7; D may match TRBD1 or TRBD2 (6 bases each). This CDR3 region has 15 residues. V lost 5 bases, J lost 9 bases, and 24 bases lay in between. The germline V gene encodes CDR1 SGHRS and CDR2 YFSETQ. In DNA, the CDR3 is TGCGCCAGCAGGATAGGATCGAGTTCGGGGGCTTGGCAGTACTTC. Translated: CASRIGSSSGAWQYF.

The gene calls are TRBV30 and TRBJ2-7, with D unresolved. V was cut by 1 base and J by 7 bases, with 14 bases left in between. The CDR3 is made up of 13 amino acids. Germline values: CDR1 GTSNPN, CDR2 SVGIG (reference sequence). In nucleotides, the CDR3 is TGTGCCTGGAGTGGAGGCGGCGGATGGGAGCAGTACTTC. Its protein is CAWSGGGGWEQYF.